Below, 29 T cell receptor beta chains from the same sample are listed, as sequenced in a study of CD8+CD57+ T cells in acquired aplastic anemia. Profiling of TCR beta VDJ combinations and CDR3 sequences used genomic DNA as template. TCRdb called the reads again in MiXCR, with one record for every CDR3 protein. The sample includes around 150,000 distinct CDR3 sequences, about 50% of them seen just once. For sequencing, patients were chosen who had shown expansion of CD8+CD57+ cells by flow cytometry. Sequencing was done on a sample of sorted CD4+, CD8+, or CD8+CD57+ T cells (not recorded which) from PBMCs. The receptors shown here come from a human donor with aplastic anemia.

In nucleotides, the CDR3 is TGTGCCACCAGCACCTTCCGGGAAGGAGGGCAGTACTTC. Protein: CATSTFREGGQYF. The chain has TRBV15 and TRBJ2-7, with a weak D call TRBD2 (5 bases). V shed 4 bases and J shed 9 bases, with 16 bases lying between them. The CDR3 length is 13 residues. The germline gives CDR1 LNHNV, CDR2 YYDKDF (reference sequence).

This clonotype was detected many times. The chain links TRBV7-3 to TRBJ2-1; TRBD1 matches at 8 bases. Looked up from germline, CDR1 is SGHTA and CDR2 is FQGTGA. V trimming: 4 bases; J trimming: 6 bases; junction bases outside the gene matches: 5. This CDR3 has 14 amino acids. The CDR3: CASSSIDRGNEQFF. DNA of the CDR3: TGTGCCAGCAGCTCTATCGACAGGGGCAATGAGCAGTTCTTC.

The table lists this clonotype with many counts. V is TRBV19 and J is TRBJ1-1; D possibly corresponds to TRBD1 (5 bases). The CDR3 is 17 amino acids. V was clipped by 5 bases and J by 4 bases, with 23 bases between them. Germline V gene sequence: CDR1 LNHDA, CDR2 SQIVND (reference sequence). CDR3 region: CASSLSTAELFSTEAFF. CDR3 DNA: TGTGCCAGTAGTCTATCGACAGCGGAGCTTTTCAGCACTGAAGCTTTCTTT.

This clonotype has ten or more counts. The V and J genes are TRBV20-1 and TRBJ2-7, with D perhaps TRBD2 (6 bases). In germline, CDR1 is DFQATT, CDR2 SNEGSKA (reference sequence). V was cut by 5 bases and J by 2 bases, with 13 bases left in between. There are 13 residues in the CDR3. Here the CDR3 DNA reads TGCAGTGCTCACTCGACTAGTACCTACGAGCAGTACTTC. Residues: CSAHSTSTYEQYF.

The J gene is TRBJ2-7, the V gene TRBV27; weak D call: TRBD1 (6 bases). The V gene lost 6 bases and the J gene lost 4 bases, with 13 bases spanning the gap. The CDR3 loop spans 13 amino acids. Germline assignment: CDR1 MNHEY and CDR2 SMNVEV (reference sequence). CDR3 nucleotides: TGTGCCAGCAGACCAACAGGGTCGTACGAGCAGTACTTC. It yields the protein CASRPTGSYEQYF.

The V gene is TRBV30, the J gene TRBJ1-1, with D perhaps TRBD1 (6 bases). Deletions cut 3 bases from V and 5 bases from J, with 22 bases between. Germline-derived CDR1 and CDR2 are GTSNPN and SVGIG (reference sequence). This CDR3 region has 16 residues. This CDR3 reads CAWREPPFTGRTEAFF. CDR3 DNA sequence: TGTGCCTGGAGGGAACCTCCATTTACAGGGAGAACTGAAGCTTTCTTT. Variable domain in full (rest from reference TRBV30 and TRBJ1-1): SQTIHQWPATLVQPVGSPLSLECTVEGTSNPNLYWYRQAAGRGLQLLFYSVGIGQISSEVPQNLSASRPQDRQFILSSKKLLLSDSGFYLCAWREPPFTGRTEAFFGQGTRLTVV.

This clonotype has ten or more counts. The chain combines TRBV7-8 with TRBJ2-2, with D perhaps TRBD2 (5 bases). V was shortened by 5 bases and J by 2 bases, with 18 bases between the two germline ends. Germline assignment: CDR1 SGHVS and CDR2 FQNEAQ. CDR3 length equals 17 residues. The CDR3 protein is CASSIELLVANTGELFF. The DNA of the CDR3 is TGTGCCAGCAGCATCGAACTACTAGTGGCAAACACCGGGGAGCTGTTTTTT.

This clonotype was counted between two and nine times. This sequence joins TRBV24-1 and TRBJ2-7; 7 bases match TRBD1. Germline assignment: CDR1 KGHDR and CDR2 SFDVKD. This CDR3 contains 15 residues. Trimming at V came to 6 bases and at J to 0 bases, leaving 7 bases not matched to a gene. CDR3 amino acids: CATSSGTASSYEQYF. The DNA of the CDR3 is TGTGCCACCAGTTCCGGGACAGCAAGCTCCTACGAGCAGTACTTC.

In the case of this clonotype: This may stem from a read error, because a much larger clone lies one nucleotide away. The V and J genes are TRBV12-3 or TRBV12-4 and TRBJ2-2; a weak D match, TRBD1 (6 bases). The CDR3 is 14 residues long. CDR3 nucleotide sequence: TGTGCCAGCATGGAATGGGGGCCCACCGGGGAGCTGTCTTTT. It translates to CASMEWGPTGELSF.

A note on this clonotype: This may arise from a read error, as a much more abundant clone is one base away. V usage is TRBV5-1 and J usage is TRBJ2-5, with 9 nucleotides matching TRBD1. The trim removed 0 bases at V and 4 bases at J, leaving 10 bases unmatched. The CDR3 consists of 17 residues. Germline lookup yields CDR1 SGHRS and CDR2 YFSETQ. CDR3 bases: TGCGCCAGCAGCTTGGTCGTAGGGGACAGGGTATCAGAGACCCAGTACTTC. Amino acids: CASSLVVGDRVSETQYF.

This clonotype has a handful of counts. This chain links TRBV5-1 with TRBJ1-6; 8 nucleotides align to TRBD1. Germline V lookup: CDR1 SGHRS, CDR2 YFSETQ. This CDR3 comprises 16 residues. V lost 0 bases to trimming and J lost 9 bases; unmatched junction nucleotides: 8. DNA for the CDR3: TGCGCCAGCAGCTTGGGCTTGACAGGGGCCGGTTCACCCCTCCACTTT. Translated: CASSLGLTGAGSPLHF.

The chain has TRBV2 and TRBJ2-1; no definite D call. V lost 6 bases and J 8 bases, leaving 20 bases between the germline ends. This CDR3 region has 15 residues. The V gene's germline CDR1 is SNHLY and CDR2 FYNNEI. This CDR3 reads CASRHKDRQAHEQFF. The CDR3 DNA reads as TGTGCCAGCAGGCACAAGGACCGTCAGGCCCATGAGCAGTTCTTC.

The V and J genes are TRBV10-3 and TRBJ1-4; possibly TRBD1 for D (6 bases). The CDR3 length is 15 residues. The V gene lost 6 bases and the J gene lost 3 bases, with 14 bases spanning the gap. The germline V gene has CDR1 ENHRY and CDR2 SYGVKD. The CDR3 region is CAIRKSRGANEKLFF. The CDR3 DNA reads TGTGCCATCAGAAAGAGCAGGGGCGCTAATGAAAAACTGTTTTTT.

The sample holds a few counts of this clonotype. The genes are TRBV7-2 and TRBJ2-3; D gene unclear. V gave up 4 bases and J gave up 2 bases, with 7 bases separating them. Per germline, CDR1 SGHTA and CDR2 FQGNSA. The CDR3 has 13 residues. CDR3 coding DNA: TGTGCCAGCAGCTACGCATTCACAGATACGCAGTATTTT. Protein sequence: CASSYAFTDTQYF.

The V call is TRBV24-1, the J call TRBJ2-1; tentative D call: TRBD1 (6 bases). The ends were cut back, 3 bases at V and 7 bases at J, with 12 bases in the middle. This CDR3 comprises 14 residues. Germline values: CDR1 KGHDR, CDR2 SFDVKD. The CDR3: CATSDVDSGNEQFF. The CDR3 coding sequence is TGTGCCACCAGTGATGTGGACAGCGGAAATGAGCAGTTCTTC.

Worth noting for this clonotype: The junction differs from germline at one of its ends, possibly a read error. The chain's CDR3 is CASSRRTGELVF. The CDR3 DNA follows: TGTGCCAGCAGCCGCCGGACCGGGGAGCTGGTTTTT. The chain is built from TRBV6-1 and TRBJ2-2; D is possibly TRBD2 (5 bases). The CDR3 is 12 amino acids. Germline V gene lookup returns CDR1 MNHNS and CDR2 SASEGT.

The table lists this clonotype with a count of one. The chain joins TRBV7-2 to TRBJ2-1; no clear D. CDR1 is SGHTA and CDR2 is FQGNSA in the germline V gene. The CDR3 consists of 12 residues. With 4 bases removed from V and 9 bases from J, the gap between germline ends came to 10 bases. CDR3 protein: CASSWSRGEQFF. The CDR3 DNA sequence: TGTGCCAGCAGCTGGAGTAGAGGTGAGCAGTTCTTC. The entire variable domain, with the rest obtained from reference TRBV7-2 and TRBJ2-1, is as follows: GAGVSQSPSNKVTEKGKDVELRCDPISGHTALYWYRQSLGQGLEFLIYFQGNSAPDKSGLPSDRFSAERTGGSVSTLTIQRTQQEDSAVYLCASSWSRGEQFFGPGTRLTVL.

The chain combines TRBV7-2 with TRBJ2-6, with D uncertain. Germline assignment: CDR1 SGHTA and CDR2 FQGNSA. The CDR3 has 14 residues. V was trimmed by 5 bases and J by 3 bases, leaving 8 bases between them. Here the CDR3 reads CASSALRGANVLTF. In DNA form, the CDR3 reads TGTGCCAGCAGCGCGCTCCGTGGGGCCAACGTCCTGACTTTC.

A remark on this clonotype: This clone may be a read error of a much larger clone one base away. This chain connects TRBV6-5 to TRBJ1-1; 8 bases match TRBD1. The CDR3 consists of 12 residues. Unmatched junction bases numbered 2, after V lost 4 bases and J lost 7 bases. The V gene's germline CDR1 is MNHEY and CDR2 SVGAGI. The CDR3 protein is CASSCGQGEAFF. As DNA, the CDR3 is TGTGCCAGCAGTTGCGGACAGGGTGAAGCTTTCTTT.

The chain is built from TRBV29-1 and TRBJ1-6; TRBD1 matches 7 bases. Trimming removed 5 bases from V and 8 bases from J; junction bases left unmatched: 6. From germline, CDR1 is SQVTM and CDR2 ANQGSEA. CDR3 size: 13 residues. This chain's CDR3 is CSVQVGGDSPLHF. The DNA of the CDR3 is TGCAGCGTTCAAGTAGGGGGCGATTCACCCCTCCACTTT.

Ten or more counts support this clonotype. The chain is built from TRBV12-3 or TRBV12-4 and TRBJ2-1, with TRBD2 matching 14 bases. The CDR3 is 15 residues long. Trimming at V came to 5 bases and at J to 5 bases, leaving 2 bases not matched to a gene. The CDR3 loop is CASSRLAGGDNEQFF. The CDR3 nucleotides read TGTGCCAGCAGTCGACTAGCGGGAGGGGACAATGAGCAGTTCTTC.

This clonotype was counted a few times. The rearrangement links TRBV12-5 to TRBJ1-3, with no clear D. Germline assignment: CDR1 LGHNT and CDR2 FRNRAP. V lost 4 bases, J lost 2 bases, and 18 bases lay in between. This CDR3 is 17 amino acids long. The CDR3 sequence is CASGSDDKLPPGNTIYF. Written as DNA, the CDR3 is TGTGCTAGTGGTTCGGACGACAAACTCCCACCTGGAAACACCATATATTTT. The complete variable domain, with remaining parts taken from reference TRBV12-5 and TRBJ1-3, reads DARVTQTPRHKVTEMGQEVTMRCQPILGHNTVFWYRQTMMQGLELLAYFRNRAPLDDSGMPKDRFSAEMPDATLATLKIQPSEPRDSAVYFCASGSDDKLPPGNTIYFGEGSWLTVV.

This clonotype was observed a handful of times. The chain uses TRBV20-1 and TRBJ2-3; TRBD2 aligns across 7 bases. V was pared by 6 bases and J by 2 bases, with 14 bases of the junction left unmatched. The CDR3 runs to 16 residues. Germline loops: CDR1 DFQATT, CDR2 SNEGSKA (reference sequence). The CDR3, as DNA: TGCAGTGCCAGCAGCTCTCGGGAGGCCAACACAGATACGCAGTATTTT. It is translated as CSASSSREANTDTQYF.

The rearrangement uses TRBV29-1 and TRBJ1-1, with 7 positions matching TRBD1. This CDR3 spans 15 amino acids. V was clipped by 3 bases and J by 2 bases; unmatched bases: 9. Germline V CDR1 and CDR2: SQVTM, ANQGSEA. CDR3 residues: CSVEEGAGGNTEAFF. The CDR3 region has the DNA TGCAGCGTTGAGGAGGGGGCCGGAGGAAACACTGAAGCTTTCTTT. The full variable domain, its missing parts supplied by reference TRBV29-1 and TRBJ1-1, is SAVISQKPSRDICQRGTSLTIQCQVDSQVTMMFWYRQQPGQSLTLIATANQGSEATYESGFVIDKFPISRPNLTFSTLTVSNMSPEDSSIYLCSVEEGAGGNTEAFFGQGTRLTVV.

To note about this clonotype: Since a much larger clone is just one base distant, this may be a read error. This sequence joins TRBV30 and TRBJ1-2, with D hard to call. Germline values: CDR1 GTSNPN, CDR2 SVGIG (reference sequence). The CDR3 is made up of 14 amino acids. The CDR3 DNA follows: TGTACCTGGAGTGTATCGGCAGCAGGCTATGGCTACACCTTC. This gives the protein CTWSVSAAGYGYTF.

J is TRBJ2-7 and V is TRBV12-3 or TRBV12-4; the match to TRBD1 covers 7 bases. This CDR3 contains 14 residues. The V segment lost 3 bases and the J segment 3 bases; nucleotides outside the gene matches: 5. The CDR3 DNA follows: TGTGCCAGCAGTTTCTTTACAGGGGACTACGAGCAGTACTTC. As protein: CASSFFTGDYEQYF.

J is TRBJ1-4 and V is TRBV19; D not resolved. Deletions cut 3 bases from V and 12 bases from J, with 14 bases between. Germline CDR1 is LNHDA and CDR2 is SQIVND (reference sequence). The CDR3 loop spans 13 amino acids. The CDR3 DNA follows: TGTGCCAGTAGTATGGCGGACGAGGAAGAACTGTTTTTT. Protein: CASSMADEEELFF.

The V call is TRBV13, the J call TRBJ1-5; 12 nucleotides line up with TRBD1. The CDR3 has 18 amino acids. Germline V lookup: CDR1 PRHDT, CDR2 FYEKMQ (reference sequence). J lost 4 bases, V lost 5 bases, and 12 bases had no gene match. CDR3 nucleotides: TGTGCCAGCAGCGATCCGGGACAGGGGGCTCAGCTTAATCAGCCCCAGCATTTT. It specifies CASSDPGQGAQLNQPQHF.

The chain has TRBV2 and TRBJ1-3; no definite D call. V lost 4 bases and J lost 4, with 5 bases in between. Germline lookup yields CDR1 SNHLY and CDR2 FYNNEI. The CDR3 sequence is 12 residues long. The CDR3, as DNA: TGTGCCAGCAGTGTTTGGGGAAACACCATATATTTT. It yields the protein CASSVWGNTIYF.